Described below is a single T cell receptor beta chain sequence and its context. Its antigen is still unknown. Qualities for individual bases were not recorded, and no much larger clone is one base off. This sample is drawn from a study of T cell repertoires in cytomegalovirus infection (dated by TCRdb to between 2018 and 2021). Regarding the complete study: Alongside well-studied HLA-B-restricted epitopes, the peptide stimulations were aimed at recently identified HLA-C-restricted CMV epitopes, whose presentation resists viral immunomodulation. Donor HLA type was relevant to the analysis, because carriage of CMV infection together with the matching HLA type was indicated by public TCR beta signatures. What the research found in general, with its limitations: In both this cohort and an independent roughly 400-donor cohort, the cumulative frequency of public TCR beta family members distinguished carriers of CMV infection plus the relevant HLA type. The ex vivo response was dominated by HLA-C-restricted CMV-specific TCR beta clonotypes, and the single most frequent clonotype in two of eight donors was supplied by these HLA-C-restricted clonotypes.

This specimen's treatment or condition label, per the study, means: in vitro stimulation with specific CMV peptide epitopes to enrich CMV-specific T cells. Sequencing instrument: Illumina HiSeq 1500. Clones were called with MiXCR by TCRdb after fastp trimmed the public reads at Q25, and only in-frame beta chains were retained. Rows with a matching CDR3 protein are joined into one entry that keeps the most common DNA and genes. This sample lists some 800,000 distinct CDR3 sequences; about 33% were detected once. Around an eighth of the sample is taken by the ten largest. According to the germline V gene (reference sequence), CDR1 reads SEHNR and CDR2 reads FQNEAQ. The CDR3 has 14 amino acids, counting the end cysteine and phenylalanine. The sequence is cut down to CDR3 DNA, 42 bases in frame from base 1. The junction shows trimming of 5 bases on V and 6 bases on J, and the gene matches do not reach 6 bases of it.

The sequence joins TRBV7-9 to TRBJ1-2, with 10 bases in between that match TRBD1. Here the sequenced sample was cultured CD8+ T cells from PBMCs, taken from culture after CMV antigen stimulation. The sequence was collected from a human donor in good health (CMV status not recorded). Some clones in this sample may be carry-over from other donors' samples. The CDR3 region has the sequence CASSASDRGHGYTF. The sequenced DNA: TGTGCCAGCAGCGCCTCTGACAGGGGGCATGGCTACACCTTC.